A selection of T cell receptor beta chains follows, all from one sample in a study of OX40 agonist ivuxolimab in advanced cancers. Clones were read by immunoSEQ multiplex PCR, and TCRdb kept only the in-frame ones, dropping some. Here the sample spans about 60,000 clones, around 86% being singletons. The sample was CD4+ or CD8+ T cells sorted from blood, taken in a trial of the OX40 agonist ivuxolimab. Receptors were obtained from an adult with an advanced solid tumor such as melanoma, head and neck, liver or kidney cancer. The CDR3 runs from the conserved cysteine through the conserved F or W. Each record gives: D gene, clone size, J gene, V gene, CDR3 protein, CDR3 DNA. A D gene is named only where the DNA matches it firmly. The size field is filled for only some rows; it gives once, few, many or a size class.

D gene: .
clone size: .
J gene: TRBJ2-5
V gene: TRBV7-6
CDR3 protein: CASSFAQQETQYF
CDR3 DNA: TGTGCCAGCAGCTTCGCACAACAAGAGACCCAGTACTTC

D gene: .
clone size: .
J gene: TRBJ1-2
V gene: TRBV27
CDR3 protein: CASSPAGGYDYTF
CDR3 DNA: TGTGCCAGCAGTCCGGCCGGGGGCTATGACTACACCTTC

D gene: .
clone size: .
J gene: TRBJ2-7
V gene: TRBV9
CDR3 protein: CASSVAALPYEQYF
CDR3 DNA: TGTGCCAGCAGCGTAGCAGCCTTACCCTACGAGCAGTACTTC

D gene: .
clone size: .
J gene: TRBJ2-3
V gene: TRBV28
CDR3 protein: CAITGDTQYF
CDR3 DNA: TGTGCCATAACAGGGGATACGCAGTATTTT

D gene: .
clone size: .
J gene: TRBJ2-3
V gene: TRBV4-3
CDR3 protein: CASGSRTDTQYF
CDR3 DNA: TGCGCCAGCGGGAGCCGCACAGATACGCAGTATTTT

D gene: .
clone size: .
J gene: TRBJ2-7
V gene: TRBV6-5
CDR3 protein: CASSSLGEQYF
CDR3 DNA: TGTGCCAGCAGTTCCCTCGGTGAGCAGTACTTC

D gene: .
clone size: .
J gene: TRBJ1-2
V gene: TRBV29-1
CDR3 protein: CSVQGTWYGYTF
CDR3 DNA: TGCAGCGTGCAGGGGACATGGTATGGCTACACCTTC

D gene: .
clone size: once
J gene: TRBJ1-5
V gene: TRBV6-1
CDR3 protein: CASSDLSNQPQHF
CDR3 DNA: TGTGCCAGCAGTGATTTGAGTAATCAGCCCCAGCATTTT

D gene: TRBD1
clone size: .
J gene: TRBJ2-1
V gene: TRBV5-4
CDR3 protein: CASSFWGDRVIDEQFF
CDR3 DNA: TGTGCCAGCAGCTTTTGGGGAGACAGGGTAATCGATGAGCAGTTCTTC

D gene: TRBD2
clone size: .
J gene: TRBJ2-5
V gene: TRBV7-2
CDR3 protein: CASSYGTSGREGETQYF
CDR3 DNA: TGTGCCAGCAGCTATGGGACTAGCGGGAGGGAGGGAGAGACCCAGTACTTC

D gene: .
clone size: .
J gene: TRBJ2-1
V gene: TRBV29-1
CDR3 protein: CSVLPRRYNEQFF
CDR3 DNA: TGCAGCGTCCTCCCCCGACGGTACAATGAGCAGTTCTTC

D gene: .
clone size: once
J gene: TRBJ2-5
V gene: TRBV20-1
CDR3 protein: CSASGTETQYF
CDR3 DNA: TGCAGTGCTAGCGGGACGGAGACCCAGTACTTC

D gene: .
clone size: .
J gene: TRBJ2-5
V gene: TRBV7-2
CDR3 protein: CASSSSSGTSETQYF
CDR3 DNA: TGTGCCAGCAGCTCATCATCCGGGACGAGTGAGACCCAGTACTTC

D gene: .
clone size: .
J gene: TRBJ2-1
V gene: TRBV28
CDR3 protein: CASTLGGDSSYNEQFF
CDR3 DNA: TGTGCCAGCACTCTTGGGGGGGACAGCTCCTACAATGAGCAGTTCTTC

D gene: .
clone size: .
J gene: TRBJ1-2
V gene: TRBV7-2
CDR3 protein: CASSIKGVGGYTF
CDR3 DNA: TGTGCCAGCAGCATTAAGGGGGTAGGAGGCTACACCTTC

D gene: TRBD2
clone size: .
J gene: TRBJ2-3
V gene: TRBV4-3
CDR3 protein: CASSQEKGGQGSDTQYF
CDR3 DNA: TGCGCCAGCAGCCAAGAAAAGGGAGGGCAGGGCTCGGATACGCAGTATTTT

D gene: .
clone size: .
J gene: TRBJ1-4
V gene: TRBV6-1
CDR3 protein: CASRKQGSGLFF
CDR3 DNA: TGTGCCAGCAGAAAACAGGGAAGTGGACTGTTTTTT

D gene: TRBD1
clone size: .
J gene: TRBJ1-2
V gene: TRBV28
CDR3 protein: CASSLPYRGRDGYTF
CDR3 DNA: TGTGCCAGCAGTTTACCATACAGGGGGCGCGATGGCTACACCTTC

D gene: TRBD2
clone size: once
J gene: TRBJ2-1
V gene: TRBV11-2
CDR3 protein: CASSFQGGGDNEQFF
CDR3 DNA: TGTGCCAGCAGCTTTCAGGGCGGGGGGGATAATGAGCAGTTCTTC

D gene: TRBD1
clone size: .
J gene: TRBJ1-3
V gene: TRBV7-9
CDR3 protein: CASSPGTVSGNTIYF
CDR3 DNA: TGTGCCAGCAGCCCAGGGACAGTCTCTGGAAACACCATATATTTT

D gene: .
clone size: few
J gene: TRBJ2-7
V gene: TRBV15
CDR3 protein: CATSRDLTAYEQYF
CDR3 DNA: TGTGCCACCAGCAGAGATTTAACAGCCTACGAGCAGTACTTC

D gene: TRBD2
clone size: .
J gene: TRBJ2-3
V gene: TRBV18
CDR3 protein: CASSPPGWASGIDTQYF
CDR3 DNA: TGTGCCAGCTCACCACCGGGATGGGCTAGCGGGATTGATACGCAGTATTTT

D gene: .
clone size: few
J gene: TRBJ2-7
V gene: TRBV19
CDR3 protein: CASSIGQRTYEQYF
CDR3 DNA: TGTGCCAGTAGTATTGGGCAGCGAACCTACGAGCAGTACTTC

D gene: .
clone size: .
J gene: TRBJ2-3
V gene: TRBV5-1
CDR3 protein: CASSSSGLSTDTQYF
CDR3 DNA: TGCGCCAGCAGCTCCTCGGGCCTTAGCACAGATACGCAGTATTTT

D gene: TRBD2
clone size: .
J gene: TRBJ2-7
V gene: TRBV6-1
CDR3 protein: CASSDTGLTYEQYF
CDR3 DNA: TGTGCCAGCAGTGACACGGGACTAACCTACGAGCAGTACTTC